This T cell receptor beta chain was identified in a study of blood T cells in healthy people across ages. Study results and caveats: Without sorted subsets, naive and antigen-experienced compartments could not be conclusively compared. Estimates of diversity drawn from one million T cells were considered underestimates. There were more naive CD4+ cells and higher diversity in long-lived donors than in aged donors.

With 1 base removed from V and 0 bases from J, the gap between germline ends came to 12 bases. CDR3 length: 17 residues. Germline V CDR1 and CDR2: LGHNA, YNFKEQ. This clonotype showed up just once. The antigen remains unidentified. With a J-beta primer mix and a sample-barcoded 5' primer, a second PCR ran 7 to 11 cycles. MiXCR, run by TCRdb on the 5' RACE reads, gives a single entry per CDR3 protein. Here the sample spans around 1.5 million distinct CDR3 sequences, approximately 38% being singletons. The rearrangement joins TRBV4-2 to TRBJ2-2, with unresolved D. The material sequenced was blood. This TCR came from a woman between 18 and 29 years old in good health. CDR3 nucleotides: TGTGCCAGCAGCCAAGGGTACGGCAAGACGAACACCGGGGAGCTGTTTTTT. Amino acids: CASSQGYGKTNTGELFF.